This T cell receptor (beta chain) was found in a study of blood T cell repertoires in COVID-19. Study-level information: T cells, B-cell-depleted T cells, or PBMCs supplied cDNA or gDNA.

Measured with immunoSEQ multiplex PCR; TCRdb has only the in-frame clones, and not every one. The sample carries some 450,000 clones, over 85% recorded once. V was cut by 8 bases and J by 0 bases, with 11 bases left in between. CDR1 and CDR2 (germline): SGHDN, FVKESK. This CDR3 contains 14 residues. The J gene is TRBJ2-1, the V gene TRBV14, with D maybe TRBD2 (6 bases). The clonotype comes from a man younger than 35 with COVID-19, enrolled during active disease. The sequenced material came from peripheral blood. This CDR3 reads CASQMGGSYNEQFF. Here the CDR3 DNA reads TGTGCCAGCCAAATGGGGGGCTCCTACAATGAGCAGTTCTTC.